These 32 T cell receptor beta chains were all obtained from the same sample, sequenced in a study of T cell clones after liver transplantation. Here immunoSEQ multiplex PCR was the method, and the copy in TCRdb shows in-frame clones only, minus some. Of around 60,000 clones in the sample, 70% to 75% were seen once. This specimen consisted of CD4+ T cells from blood, obtained before liver transplant. All receptors derive from a human donor who received a liver transplant.

The chain employs TRBV5-1 and TRBJ2-7, with 10 bases aligning to TRBD1. CDR3 length: 13 residues. The germline V gene encodes CDR1 SGHRS and CDR2 YFSETQ. V shed 8 bases and J 2 bases; nucleotides not matched to a gene: 4. CDR3 loop: CASRGTGAYEQYF. CDR3 in DNA: TGCGCCAGTAGGGGGACAGGGGCCTACGAGCAGTACTTC.

The V gene is TRBV18, the J gene TRBJ1-6, with D maybe TRBD1 (5 bases). Between the trimmed V and J ends, which lost 4 bases and 8 bases, there was a span of 12 bases. CDR3 size: 14 residues. Germline V lookup: CDR1 KGHSH, CDR2 LQKENI. This chain's CDR3 is CASSRDSVDSPLHF. CDR3 in DNA: TGTGCCAGCTCACGCGACAGTGTGGATTCACCCCTCCACTTT.

This clone appeared once. The genes are TRBV7-4 and TRBJ2-7, with TRBD2 matching 10 bases. V was pared by 5 bases and J by 2 bases, with 6 bases of the junction left unmatched. This CDR3 is built from 15 residues. The V gene's germline CDR1 is SGHVT and CDR2 SQSDAQ. CDR3 nucleotides: TGTGCCAGCAGCCATCTAGCGGGGGCTACCTACGAGCAGTACTTC. As protein: CASSHLAGATYEQYF.

This chain links TRBV18 with TRBJ2-3; 7 bases match TRBD1. Germline V gene sequence: CDR1 KGHSH, CDR2 LQKENI. Unmatched junction bases numbered 9, after V lost 3 bases and J lost 6 bases. The CDR3 contains 15 residues. The CDR3 protein is CASSPSDRERDTQYF. In nucleotides, the CDR3 is TGTGCCAGCTCACCGTCTGACAGGGAAAGGGATACGCAGTATTTT.

The V call is TRBV7-3, the J call TRBJ2-1, with 8 bases aligning to TRBD2. After removal of 5 bases from V and 6 bases from J, the junction contained 12 bases not matched to a gene. This CDR3 is built from 16 residues. From germline, CDR1 is SGHTA and CDR2 FQGTGA. CDR3 DNA: TGTGCCAGCAGCCTGACTATGCCCGGGGGGGGCAATGAGCAGTTCTTC. Translation gives CASSLTMPGGGNEQFF.

The V and J genes are TRBV30 and TRBJ1-1, with D maybe TRBD1 (6 bases). Deletions cut 3 bases from V and 3 bases from J, with 11 bases between. Per the germline V gene, CDR1 is GTSNPN and CDR2 is SVGIG (reference sequence). The CDR3 runs to 13 residues. The chain's CDR3 is CAWSKDSYTEAFF. CDR3 DNA sequence: TGTGCCTGGAGCAAGGACAGCTACACTGAAGCTTTCTTT.

This chain joins TRBV19 and TRBJ1-1; D is uncertain. The CDR3 is 15 amino acids. V lost 6 bases and J 4 bases, leaving 18 bases between the germline ends. CDR1 is LNHDA, CDR2 SQIVND, per germline (reference sequence). CDR3 DNA: TGTGCCAGTAGCCCCCCGGTCGGGAGGAGCACTGAAGCTTTCTTT. The encoded protein is CASSPPVGRSTEAFF. The full variable domain, its missing parts supplied by reference TRBV19 and TRBJ1-1, is DGGITQSPKYLFRKEGQNVTLSCEQNLNHDAMYWYRQDPGQGLRLIYYSQIVNDFQKGDIAEGYSVSREKKESFPLTVTSAQKNPTAFYLCASSPPVGRSTEAFFGQGTRLTVV.

This clone came up once. The J gene is TRBJ1-6, the V gene TRBV5-1; TRBD1 is a possible D gene (6 bases). V lost 3 bases, J lost 2 bases, and 9 bases lay in between. Germline lookup yields CDR1 SGHRS and CDR2 YFSETQ. The CDR3 is 15 residues long. This chain's CDR3 is CASSSDSPYNSPLHF. The CDR3 nucleotides are TGCGCCAGCAGCTCGGACAGCCCCTATAATTCACCCCTCCACTTT.

This clone was seen just once. The rearrangement links TRBV18 to TRBJ1-6, with D unclear. V was shortened by 5 bases and J by 4 bases, with 6 bases between the two germline ends. Germline-derived CDR1 and CDR2 are KGHSH and LQKENI. The CDR3 length is 13 residues. DNA for the CDR3: TGTGCCAGCTCATCAGAATATAATTCACCCCTCCACTTT. It specifies CASSSEYNSPLHF.

V and J are TRBV19 and TRBJ1-1; TRBD1 matches 7 bases. The CDR3 is 18 amino acids. Germline V gene sequence: CDR1 LNHDA, CDR2 SQIVND (reference sequence). Unmatched junction bases numbered 16, after V lost 4 bases and J lost 2 bases. CDR3 coding DNA: TGTGCCAGTAGTAGTCGGCCCAGGACAGGACGATCAAACACTGAAGCTTTCTTT. As protein: CASSSRPRTGRSNTEAFF. The variable domain in full, with the rest retrieved from reference TRBV19 and TRBJ1-1, is DGGITQSPKYLFRKEGQNVTLSCEQNLNHDAMYWYRQDPGQGLRLIYYSQIVNDFQKGDIAEGYSVSREKKESFPLTVTSAQKNPTAFYLCASSSRPRTGRSNTEAFFGQGTRLTVV.

The chain couples TRBV6-1 to TRBJ1-2, with a tentative D call TRBD1 (6 bases). The CDR3 has 15 amino acids. Germline assignment: CDR1 MNHNS and CDR2 SASEGT. V lost 7 bases and J lost 0, with 15 bases in between. CDR3: CASNSQGNSNYGYTF. The CDR3 bases are TGTGCCAGCAATAGTCAGGGGAACTCTAACTATGGCTACACCTTC.

For this clone: One base away lies a much larger clone, so this may be a sequencing read error. Other DNA variants within this sample encode the same CDR3. This chain uses TRBV9 with TRBJ1-2; 10 bases agree with TRBD1. CDR1 is SGDLS, CDR2 YYNGEE, per germline. This CDR3 comprises 14 residues. CDR3 protein: CASSGGDRGYGYTF. The CDR3 bases are TGTGCCAGCAGCGGAGGGGACAGGGGCTATGGTTACACCTTC. The full variable domain, rest sourced from reference TRBV9 and TRBJ1-2, is DSGVTQTPKHLITATGQRVTLRCSPRSGDLSVYWYQQSLDQGLQFLIQYYNGEERAKGNILERFSAQQFPDLHSELNLSSLELGDSALYFCASSGGDRGYGYTFGSGTRLTVV.

By share, this clone ranks as large (0.1 to 1%). The rearrangement links TRBV20-1 to TRBJ1-2; 7 positions match TRBD1. Germline V lookup: CDR1 DFQATT, CDR2 SNEGSKA (reference sequence). J was trimmed by 10 bases and V by 6 bases; bases with no gene match: 8. The length of the CDR3 is 11 residues. The CDR3: CSAARTGLYTF. DNA of the CDR3: TGCAGTGCCGCACGGACAGGCCTCTACACCTTC.

The chain uses TRBV10-1 and TRBJ2-1; D is undetermined. The CDR3 has 14 residues. The germline V gene has CDR1 WNHNN and CDR2 SYGVQD (reference sequence). V lost 8 bases to trimming and J lost 9 bases, with 20 bases between them. CDR3 in amino acids: CASQINRLSTEQFF. CDR3 DNA sequence: TGCGCCAGCCAAATTAATCGCCTAAGTACTGAGCAGTTCTTC.

V gene TRBV10-1 combines with J gene TRBJ1-5; no reliable D call. V dropped 6 bases and J dropped 2 bases, with 5 bases sitting between them. The CDR3 contains 12 residues. The germline V gene has CDR1 WNHNN and CDR2 SYGVQD (reference sequence). CDR3 sequence (DNA): TGCGCCAGCAGCACGGGCAATCAGCCCCAGCATTTT. Translation: CASSTGNQPQHF.

This clone has only a few counts. The chain recombines TRBV15 with TRBJ1-6; D unclear. Trimming left V 1 base short and J 5 bases short, with 6 bases between. The CDR3 totals 14 residues. Germline CDR1 LNHNV, CDR2 YYDKDF (reference sequence). CDR3 amino acids: CATSRGQNNSPLHF. The CDR3 nucleotides read TGTGCCACCAGCAGAGGACAAAATAATTCACCCCTCCACTTT.

This clone was detected only a few times. The J gene is TRBJ2-2, the V gene TRBV7-9, with D possibly TRBD1 on 6 matching bases. Germline V gene lookup returns CDR1 SEHNR and CDR2 FQNEAQ (reference sequence). CDR3 length: 15 residues. The V and J ends lost 5 bases and 0 bases respectively, with 10 bases between them. This CDR3 is CASSPGTTNTGELFF. The CDR3, as DNA: TGTGCCAGCAGCCCCGGGACAACGAACACCGGGGAGCTGTTTTTT.

The J gene is TRBJ1-1, the V gene TRBV10-3; TRBD1 matches at 7 bases. Germline assignment: CDR1 ENHRY and CDR2 SYGVKD. This CDR3 comprises 16 residues. V was clipped by 3 bases and J by 0 bases; unmatched bases: 7. The chain's CDR3 is CAISDSLDRMNTEAFF. CDR3 in DNA: TGTGCCATCAGTGACTCCCTGGACAGGATGAACACTGAAGCTTTCTTT.

The V call is TRBV7-2, the J call TRBJ2-3, with 8 bases that match TRBD2. The trim removed 4 bases at V and 4 bases at J, leaving 10 bases unmatched. The CDR3 covers 16 residues. Germline values: CDR1 SGHTA, CDR2 FQGNSA. The DNA for the CDR3 is TGTGCCAGCAGCTCGCGACTAGCGTCACGCGCAGATACGCAGTATTTT. Translation: CASSSRLASRADTQYF.

A few counts support this clone. This chain links TRBV28 with TRBJ2-2; D is undetermined. The CDR3 covers 15 residues. The germline CDR1 and CDR2 sequences are MDHEN and SYDVKM. The ends were cut back, 6 bases at V and 9 bases at J, with 20 bases in the middle. CDR3 DNA sequence: TGTGCCAGCAGGGGCGAAGCAGCCCAGAACCGGGAGCTGTTTTTT. This translates into CASRGEAAQNRELFF.

This clone was observed many times. The rearrangement uses TRBV5-4 and TRBJ2-5; 7 nucleotides align to TRBD1. Unmatched junction bases numbered 2, after V lost 2 bases and J lost 1 base. This CDR3 is built from 14 residues. Germline V CDR1 and CDR2: SGHNT, YYREEE (reference sequence). The CDR3: CASSFGQAQETQYF. In DNA, the CDR3 is TGTGCCAGCAGCTTTGGACAGGCCCAAGAGACCCAGTACTTC.

J is TRBJ2-7 and V is TRBV7-2, with TRBD1 matching over 7 bases. The germline CDR1 and CDR2 sequences are SGHTA and FQGNSA. CDR3 length equals 14 residues. V lost 5 bases to trimming and J lost 4 bases; unmatched junction nucleotides: 8. CDR3 loop: CASSPRQGAYEQYF. The CDR3 nucleotides are TGTGCCAGCAGCCCGAGACAGGGAGCATACGAGCAGTACTTC.

A word on this clone: It differs at one base from a far larger clone, so likely a read error. The chain carries TRBV7-7 and TRBJ2-1; 10 nucleotides line up with TRBD2. The CDR3 has 15 residues. Germline V CDR1 and CDR2: SSHAT, FNYEAQ (reference sequence). The CDR3 region is CASSDKRGGFNEQFF. CDR3 in DNA: TGTGCTAGCAGCGACAAGCGGGGGGGCTTCAATGAGCAGTTCTTC.

This clone was recorded at least ten times. The chain combines TRBV7-2 with TRBJ2-3, with a tentative D call TRBD1 (6 bases). This CDR3 spans 15 amino acids. Germline V gene sequence: CDR1 SGHTA, CDR2 FQGNSA. Trimming cost V 4 bases and J 3 bases, with 14 bases left between them. The chain's CDR3 is CASSSGTLGTDTQYF. The CDR3 bases are TGTGCCAGCAGCTCCGGGACACTGGGGACAGATACGCAGTATTTT.

The rearrangement joins TRBV19 to TRBJ1-5; D is undetermined. In germline, CDR1 is LNHDA, CDR2 SQIVND (reference sequence). CDR3 length: 11 amino acids. Trimming pared 7 bases from V and 2 bases from J, leaving 3 bases between. Written as DNA, the CDR3 is TGTGCCAGTAACTGCAATCAGCCCCAGCATTTT. Amino acid sequence: CASNCNQPQHF. The full variable domain, with the rest looked up from reference TRBV19 and TRBJ1-5, is DGGITQSPKYLFRKEGQNVTLSCEQNLNHDAMYWYRQDPGQGLRLIYYSQIVNDFQKGDIAEGYSVSREKKESFPLTVTSAQKNPTAFYLCASNCNQPQHFGDGTRLSIL.

V usage is TRBV2 and J usage is TRBJ2-7, with 16 bases matching TRBD2. After removal of 6 bases from V and 2 bases from J, the junction contained 1 base not matched to a gene. This CDR3 is 15 amino acids long. From germline, CDR1 is SNHLY and CDR2 FYNNEI. The CDR3 nucleotides are TGTGCCAGCAGAGGGACTAGCGGGGGGGCCTACGAGCAGTACTTC. It translates to CASRGTSGGAYEQYF.

This clone has just a few counts. V is TRBV29-1 and J is TRBJ2-7, with a possible D match to TRBD1 (5 bases). CDR1 SQVTM and CDR2 ANQGSEA come from the germline V gene. The CDR3 sequence is 13 residues long. Trimming removed 4 bases at V and 1 base at J, with 11 bases between. Written as DNA, the CDR3 is TGCAGCGTTGGACAGTCTTCTTCCTACGAGCAGTACTTC. Amino acids: CSVGQSSSYEQYF.

The V and J genes are TRBV28 and TRBJ2-7; a possible D gene is TRBD2 (6 bases). V gave up 6 bases and J gave up 0 bases, with 9 bases separating them. Germline CDR1 is MDHEN and CDR2 is SYDVKM. CDR3 size: 13 residues. CDR3 nucleotides: TGTGCCAGCAGCGGGGGAAGCTCCTACGAGCAGTACTTC. Translating it yields CASSGGSSYEQYF.

The chain recombines TRBV5-4 with TRBJ1-5, with 7 positions matching TRBD1. The CDR3 spans 14 residues. The germline CDR1 and CDR2 sequences are SGHNT and YYREEE (reference sequence). V shed 4 bases, J shed 4 bases, and the junction held 5 bases outside the gene matches. In nucleotides, the CDR3 is TGTGCCAGCAGCCCCGGGACAGATAATCAGCCCCAGCATTTT. It codes for CASSPGTDNQPQHF.

The chain links TRBV29-1 to TRBJ2-1; the D is unclear. Germline V gene sequence: CDR1 SQVTM, CDR2 ANQGSEA. There are 12 residues in the CDR3. The germline V and J ends were trimmed by 2 bases and 8 bases, with 10 bases remaining between them. CDR3 nucleotide sequence: TGCAGCGTTGAATCCGTGTCTTATGAGCAGTTCTTC. Its translation is CSVESVSYEQFF.

This clone was seen only a few times. This chain links TRBV6-6 with TRBJ1-1, with D hard to call. Germline V lookup: CDR1 MNHNY, CDR2 SVGAGI (reference sequence). V was pared by 2 bases and J by 1 base, with 5 bases between. This CDR3 has 13 residues. The CDR3 DNA reads as TGTGCCAGCAGTTACCGGGGGAACACTGAAGCTTTCTTT. Its translation: CASSYRGNTEAFF.

The chain joins TRBV9 to TRBJ2-7; D is uncertain. With 4 bases removed from V and 7 bases from J, the gap between germline ends came to 12 bases. The CDR3 spans 12 residues. CDR1 is SGDLS, CDR2 YYNGEE, per germline. This CDR3 is CASSRYLEEQYF. CDR3 sequence (DNA): TGTGCCAGCAGCAGGTACTTGGAGGAGCAGTACTTC. Full variable domain (remainder filled in from reference TRBV9 and TRBJ2-7): DSGVTQTPKHLITATGQRVTLRCSPRSGDLSVYWYQQSLDQGLQFLIQYYNGEERAKGNILERFSAQQFPDLHSELNLSSLELGDSALYFCASSRYLEEQYFGPGTRLTVT.